Reported below is one T cell receptor (beta chain). The antigen is unknown. This specimen belongs to a study of cytomegalovirus exposure and HLA in healthy donors. Study results and caveats: Researchers reportedly found TCR beta sequences accurately predicted most subjects' HLA-A and HLA-B alleles. In a later analysis, compared with equally common non-associated chains, HLA-associated beta chains were more expanded.

The PCR employed 60 Vbeta primers together with 13 Jbeta primers. Only in-frame clones appear in the TCRdb table, and some are missing; sequencing was by immunoSEQ multiplex PCR. The repertoire holds 130,000 to 150,000 clones, with around 84% as singletons. Per germline, CDR1 SGHDT and CDR2 YYEEEE. V gave up 4 bases and J gave up 0 bases; unmatched junction bases: 13. This CDR3 has 18 residues. Source material: PBMCs. The sequence derives from a boy aged 2 to 9 in good health and CMV-seronegative. V and J are TRBV5-6 and TRBJ2-3; 8 bases are shared with TRBD1. CDR3 bases: TGTGCCAGCAGCGGAGCTAGGGACAGGTCTTATAGCACAGATACGCAGTATTTT. This codes for CASSGARDRSYSTDTQYF.